One and the same sample provided the 27 T cell receptor beta chains below, sequenced in a study of identifying expanded T cells in peripheral blood. Clones were read by immunoSEQ multiplex PCR, and TCRdb kept only the in-frame ones, dropping some. The data show under 70,000 clones, approximately 87% seen once. The material sequenced was blood. These receptor sequences come from a person between 18 and 70 years old in good health.

Only a few counts were recorded for this clone. Other DNA sequences in the sample encode the same CDR3. This chain links TRBV9 with TRBJ1-2, with D possibly being TRBD1 (5 bases). Deletions cut 0 bases from V and 0 bases from J, with 6 bases between. Germline values: CDR1 SGDLS, CDR2 YYNGEE. The CDR3 totals 14 residues. The CDR3, as DNA: TGTGCCAGCAGCGTAGGGGGCGCTAACTATGGCTACACCTTC. This gives the protein CASSVGGANYGYTF.

The chain is built from TRBV6-4 and TRBJ2-3; 9 bases map to TRBD2. CDR3 length: 15 residues. Trimming cost V 4 bases and J 2 bases; bases outside gene matches: 4. The V gene's germline CDR1 is MRHNA and CDR2 SNTAGT. This CDR3 is CASSALAGPTDTQYF. Written as DNA, the CDR3 is TGTGCCAGCAGTGCTCTAGCGGGGCCCACAGATACGCAGTATTTT.

The chain has TRBV6-1 and TRBJ2-7, with D unresolved. This CDR3 has 12 residues. Trimming removed 4 bases from V and 0 bases from J, with 4 bases in between. The germline V gene encodes CDR1 MNHNS and CDR2 SASEGT. CDR3 in DNA: TGTGCCAGCAGTGGAGGCTCCTACGAGCAGTACTTC. It encodes CASSGGSYEQYF.

In regard to this clone: A junction boundary mismatches the germline segment, possibly from a read error. The chain joins TRBV10-3 to TRBJ2-7, with 10 positions matching TRBD2. CDR1 is ENHRY and CDR2 is SYGVKD in the germline V gene. The CDR3 consists of 15 residues. DNA of the CDR3: TGTGCCAGCAGTGAAACTAGCGGGGACTCCTACGAGCAGTACTTC. Protein sequence: CASSETSGDSYEQYF.

V gene TRBV6-1 combines with J gene TRBJ1-1; D is uncertain. Germline CDR1 and CDR2: MNHNS and SASEGT. The CDR3 has 14 amino acids. Trimming took off 9 bases at V and 1 base at J, with 15 bases between the two ends. The CDR3 spells CASKLSSRNTEAFF. The CDR3 DNA follows: TGTGCCAGTAAACTCTCGAGTAGGAACACTGAAGCTTTCTTT.

The chain joins TRBV11-3 to TRBJ2-2; 11 nucleotides agree with TRBD2. Germline V lookup: CDR1 SGHNT, CDR2 YENEEA. V lost 1 base to trimming and J lost 5 bases; unmatched junction nucleotides: 0. CDR3 size: 15 residues. CDR3 nucleotide sequence: TGTGCCAGCAGCTTAGGGACTAGCGGGACCGGGGAGCTGTTTTTT. This codes for CASSLGTSGTGELFF.

V and J are TRBV19 and TRBJ2-7, with D maybe TRBD1 (6 bases). V was clipped by 3 bases and J by 4 bases, with 10 bases between them. The CDR3 totals 13 residues. The germline CDR1 and CDR2 sequences are LNHDA and SQIVND (reference sequence). CDR3 sequence: CASSIGQSYEQYF. The DNA for the CDR3 is TGTGCCAGTAGTATTGGACAGAGTTACGAGCAGTACTTC.

Turning to this clone: The limits of the CDR3 on the DNA are not certain, so only TCRdb's listed CDR3 is given. The V gene is TRBV19, the J gene TRBJ1-5; no DNA check was done on the table's D call, TRBD1. The CDR3 totals 15 residues, both ends included. Germline lookup yields CDR1 LNHDA and CDR2 SQIVND (reference sequence). The CDR3 loop reads CASTSDRDGNQPQHF.

The chain links TRBV5-1 to TRBJ2-3, with D maybe TRBD1 (6 bases). Germline V CDR1 and CDR2: SGHRS, YFSETQ. The CDR3 length is 14 residues. V was shortened by 5 bases and J by 2 bases, with 12 bases between the two germline ends. Written as DNA, the CDR3 is TGCGCCAGCAGGCGAAGACAGGACACAGATACGCAGTATTTT. Translating gives CASRRRQDTDTQYF.

This clone was seen only once. The genes are TRBV5-1 and TRBJ2-5, with a weak D call TRBD1 (6 bases). The CDR3 spans 13 residues. Between the trimmed V and J ends, which lost 0 bases and 4 bases, there was a span of 7 bases. Germline loops: CDR1 SGHRS, CDR2 YFSETQ. For the CDR3, the DNA is TGCGCCAGCAGCTTGGGAGGGGGAGAGACCCAGTACTTC. It translates to CASSLGGGETQYF.

The V call is TRBV10-1, the J call TRBJ1-2, with D hard to call. The CDR3 is 18 amino acids. Trimming took 6 bases from V and 0 from J, leaving 23 bases between them. Germline V gene lookup returns CDR1 WNHNN and CDR2 SYGVQD (reference sequence). CDR3 nucleotide sequence: TGCGCCAGCAGCAGCAGCCCCTGGACCTCGACCTCTAACTATGGCTACACCTTC. It is translated as CASSSSPWTSTSNYGYTF.

The rearrangement uses TRBV23-1 and TRBJ2-7; TRBD2 aligns across 7 bases. TRBV23-1 is recorded as an ORF, its role being uncertain. The CDR3 loop spans 15 amino acids. V shed 0 bases and J 5 bases; nucleotides not matched to a gene: 7. The CDR3 region is CASSQSRGRGDEQYF. CDR3 nucleotide sequence: TGCGCCAGCAGTCAATCCCGCGGGAGAGGAGACGAGCAGTACTTC.

The chain uses TRBV11-2 and TRBJ1-1; a weak D match, TRBD1 (6 bases). Germline CDR1 SGHAT, CDR2 FQNNGV. Trimming took 4 bases from V and 3 from J, leaving 15 bases between them. This CDR3 is built from 15 residues. In nucleotides, the CDR3 is TGTGCCAGCAGCTGGCGGGGGGCGGAGGACACTGAAGCTTTCTTT. As protein: CASSWRGAEDTEAFF. Together with reference TRBV11-2 and TRBJ1-1, the CDR3 gives the full variable domain: EAGVAQSPRYKIIEKRQSVAFWCNPISGHATLYWYQQILGQGPKLLIQFQNNGVVDDSQLPKDRFSAERLKGVDSTLKIQPAKLEDSAVYLCASSWRGAEDTEAFFGQGTRLTVV.

This rearrangement joins TRBV5-1 to TRBJ2-5; D may be TRBD1 (6 bases). CDR1 SGHRS and CDR2 YFSETQ come from the germline V gene. The CDR3 spans 13 residues. V gave up 3 bases and J gave up 2 bases, with 8 bases separating them. The CDR3, as DNA: TGCGCCAGCAGCTGGACAGAACAAGAGACCCAGTACTTC. As protein: CASSWTEQETQYF.

The V call is TRBV7-5, the J call TRBJ2-5. TRBV7-5 is recorded as a pseudogene. The CDR3 runs to 16 residues. The CDR3 spells CVRSFPIFGVEETQYF. DNA for the CDR3: TGTGTCAGAAGCTTTCCCATATTTGGGGTGGAAGAGACCCAGTACTTC.

The rearrangement links TRBV30 to TRBJ2-7; D is unclear. CDR1 GTSNPN and CDR2 SVGIG come from the germline V gene (reference sequence). Trimming took off 0 bases at V and 0 bases at J, with 6 bases between the two ends. This CDR3 spans 13 amino acids. DNA for the CDR3: TGTGCCTGGAGTGTACCGTCCTCCTACGAGCAGTACTTC. It is translated as CAWSVPSSYEQYF.

The rearrangement joins TRBV27 to TRBJ2-3; TRBD2 matches 14 bases. Trimming at V came to 10 bases and at J to 6 bases, leaving 3 bases not matched to a gene. The CDR3 sequence is 13 residues long. Germline V gene lookup returns CDR1 MNHEY and CDR2 SMNVEV (reference sequence). The CDR3 bases are TGTGCCACCCGACTAGCGGGGGGGGATACGCAGTATTTT. It encodes CATRLAGGDTQYF.

The V and J genes are TRBV7-9 and TRBJ2-5; TRBD1 matches at 9 bases. The CDR3 contains 16 residues. Germline lookup yields CDR1 SEHNR and CDR2 FQNEAQ (reference sequence). After removal of 4 bases from V and 0 bases from J, the junction contained 6 bases not matched to a gene. CDR3 bases: TGTGCCAGCAGCTCCCGGACAGGGGAAGACCAAGAGACCCAGTACTTC. Its protein is CASSSRTGEDQETQYF.

This clone came up once. This chain uses TRBV28 with TRBJ2-1; 10 bases match TRBD2. Germline CDR1 reads MDHEN; CDR2 reads SYDVKM. The CDR3 sequence is 14 residues long. The V segment lost 6 bases and the J segment 5 bases; nucleotides outside the gene matches: 4. The CDR3 reads CASRWTSGNNEQFF. Written as DNA, the CDR3 is TGTGCCAGCAGATGGACTAGCGGCAACAATGAGCAGTTCTTC.

This chain joins TRBV5-1 and TRBJ2-2; 8 nucleotides line up with TRBD1. Trimming removed 1 base from V and 3 bases from J; junction bases left unmatched: 5. The CDR3 has 16 residues. Germline CDR1 SGHRS, CDR2 YFSETQ. DNA for the CDR3: TGCGCCAGCAGCTTGCTGACGGGACAGGACACCGGGGAGCTGTTTTTT. Residues: CASSLLTGQDTGELFF.

The chain uses TRBV19 and TRBJ2-2; D is unclear. Looked up from germline, CDR1 is LNHDA and CDR2 is SQIVND (reference sequence). The CDR3 sequence is 15 residues long. DNA of the CDR3: TGTGCTACAACCGTGCCCGGAGCAGGCACCGGGGAGCTGTTTTTT. It encodes CATTVPGAGTGELFF.

The V and J genes are TRBV5-4 and TRBJ2-5, with a weak D call TRBD2 (7 bases). V shed 7 bases and J shed 5 bases, with 21 bases lying between them. The CDR3 sequence is 15 residues long. CDR1 and CDR2 from the germline V gene are SGHNT and YYREEE (reference sequence). The CDR3 bases are TGTGCCAGCCAGTTGGACGGGGGGCGGTTGGAGACCCAGTACTTC. This codes for CASQLDGGRLETQYF.

This chain links TRBV10-1 with TRBJ1-6; D may be TRBD1 (5 bases). Trimming removed 4 bases from V and 6 bases from J, with 10 bases in between. CDR3 length: 14 amino acids. The V gene's germline CDR1 is WNHNN and CDR2 SYGVQD (reference sequence). The CDR3 protein is CASSVGLGNSPLHF. DNA for the CDR3: TGCGCCAGCAGTGTGGGACTTGGTAATTCACCCCTCCACTTT.

This clone was counted between two and nine times. This sequence joins TRBV2 and TRBJ2-5; weak D call: TRBD2 (5 bases). From germline, CDR1 is SNHLY and CDR2 FYNNEI. The V and J ends lost 4 bases and 4 bases respectively, with 16 bases between them. The CDR3 loop spans 15 amino acids. CDR3: CASSGQLAGGETQYF. CDR3 in DNA: TGTGCCAGCAGTGGGCAGCTAGCCGGTGGAGAGACCCAGTACTTC.

The chain has TRBV10-3 and TRBJ1-1; D gene unclear. The V end was cut by 2 bases, the J end by 1 base, with 11 bases between. The CDR3 has 15 residues. Germline V CDR1 and CDR2: ENHRY, SYGVKD. This CDR3 is CAISEGGRSNTEAFF. The DNA of the CDR3 is TGTGCCATCAGTGAGGGTGGGCGGTCGAACACTGAAGCTTTCTTT.

V gene TRBV7-2 combines with J gene TRBJ1-6, with D unclear. The CDR3 loop spans 16 amino acids. Germline CDR1 reads SGHTA; CDR2 reads FQGNSA. Between the trimmed V and J ends, which lost 1 base and 7 bases, there was a span of 14 bases. Here the CDR3 reads CASSLVGVGGNSPLHF. DNA for the CDR3: TGTGCCAGCAGCTTAGTCGGAGTAGGAGGGAATTCACCCCTCCACTTT.

The genes are TRBV18 and TRBJ2-7; a possible D gene is TRBD2 (6 bases). Trimming stripped 3 bases from V and 0 bases from J, with 21 bases between. The CDR3 spans 18 residues. The germline gives CDR1 KGHSH, CDR2 LQKENI. CDR3 bases: TGTGCCAGCTCACCTCTCAGTGGCGGGGCCCGGAGCTCCTACGAGCAGTACTTC. Translated: CASSPLSGGARSSYEQYF.